The source of this T cell receptor beta chain is a study of T-cell reconstitution after alpha-beta-depleted transplantation in children. There are many counts of this clonotype. The CDR3 has 13 amino acids. With 5 bases clipped from V and 6 bases from J, the junction kept 3 bases outside the gene matches. Unique molecular identifiers were incorporated when the TCRbeta library was constructed. TCRdb analysed the PCR reads with MiXCR anew, one entry per CDR3 protein. The table includes 500,000 to 650,000 distinct CDR3 sequences, 13% detected once. The chain carries TRBV12-3 or TRBV12-4 and TRBJ2-1; 8 bases are a match to TRBD2. Sequences were derived from PBMCs, mostly from graft donor cells, sampled 360 days after TCRalphabeta/CD19-depleted stem cell transplant. The sequence came from a male patient younger than 18 who had a stem cell transplant for acute myeloid leukemia, so the T cells may come from the graft donor. DNA of the CDR3: TGTGCCAGCAGTGCACTAGCGGTCAATGAGCAGTTCTTC. Its protein product is CASSALAVNEQFF.